This T cell receptor beta chain came from a study of OX40 agonist ivuxolimab in advanced cancers. Study background: Administration of intravenous ivuxolimab to patients occurred every 2 weeks at 0.01 to 10 mg/kg. The dose-escalation group included hepatocellular carcinoma, melanoma, renal cell carcinoma and head and neck cancer. General observations from the study: In a subset of nonresponders, normalized T-cell clonal expansion was also low.

As regards this clone: Its antigen is undetermined.

The CDR3 runs to 12 residues. Trimming shortened V by 8 bases and J by 4 bases, and 11 bases separated the two germline ends. Germline assignment: CDR1 SNHLY and CDR2 FYNNEI. Assay used: immunoSEQ multiplex PCR; TCRdb lists only in-frame clones, some missing. The repertoire consists of 150,000 to 170,000 clones, with 94% occurring once and the leading ten covering about 0.3%. The specimen was CD4+ or CD8+ T cells sorted from blood, collected in a trial of the OX40 agonist ivuxolimab. The clonotype originates from an adult with an advanced solid tumor such as melanoma, head and neck, liver or kidney cancer. The rearrangement joins TRBV2 to TRBJ1-1; D possibly corresponds to TRBD1 (5 bases). CDR3 nucleotides: TGTGCCAGCGGGAGGGGCCTCACTGAAGCTTTCTTT. Its protein product is CASGRGLTEAFF.